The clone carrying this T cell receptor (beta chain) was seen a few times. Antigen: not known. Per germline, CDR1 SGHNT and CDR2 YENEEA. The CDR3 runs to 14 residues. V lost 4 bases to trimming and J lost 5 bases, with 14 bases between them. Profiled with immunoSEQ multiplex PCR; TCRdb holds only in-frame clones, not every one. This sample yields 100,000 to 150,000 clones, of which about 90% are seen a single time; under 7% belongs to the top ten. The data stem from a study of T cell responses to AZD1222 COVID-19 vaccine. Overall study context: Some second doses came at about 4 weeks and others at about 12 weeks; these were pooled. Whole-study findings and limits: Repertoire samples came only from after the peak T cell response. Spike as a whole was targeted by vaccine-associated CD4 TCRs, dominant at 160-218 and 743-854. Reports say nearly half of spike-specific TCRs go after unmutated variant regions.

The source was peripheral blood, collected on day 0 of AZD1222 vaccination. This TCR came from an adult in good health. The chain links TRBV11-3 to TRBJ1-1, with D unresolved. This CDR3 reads CASSSGVTLTEAFF. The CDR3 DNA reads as TGTGCCAGCAGCTCGGGAGTGACGTTGACTGAAGCTTTCTTT.